The 8 T cell receptor beta chains below were found in one sample sequenced in a study of blood T cell repertoires in COVID-19. Here immunoSEQ multiplex PCR was the method, and the copy in TCRdb shows in-frame clones only, minus some. The sample lists approximately 330,000 clones, over 85% occurring once. Input material: PBMCs or T cells enriched from blood (not recorded which). The receptors were gathered from a woman younger than 45 who had recovered from COVID-19.

The CDR3 DNA follows: TGTGCCAGCAGCTCCAGAAGGGCGGGAGGGAACACAGATACGCAGTATTTT. It encodes CASSSRRAGGNTDTQYF. V usage is TRBV7-2 and J usage is TRBJ2-3, with TRBD2 identical over 9 bases. Germline V gene data show CDR1 as SGHTA and CDR2 as FQGNSA. The CDR3 consists of 17 residues. The V segment lost 4 bases and the J segment 2 bases; nucleotides outside the gene matches: 10.

The chain joins TRBV2 to TRBJ2-3; 8 positions agree with TRBD2. After removal of 4 bases from V and 2 bases from J, the junction contained 11 bases not matched to a gene. CDR1 is SNHLY, CDR2 FYNNEI, per germline. The CDR3 totals 17 residues. The CDR3 DNA reads TGTGCCAGCAGTGGGGACACTTGGACTAGCCTCACAGATACGCAGTATTTT. Protein product: CASSGDTWTSLTDTQYF.

This clone was counted between two and nine times. The rearrangement uses TRBV7-9 and TRBJ2-4, with 7 bases lining up with TRBD1. This CDR3 contains 16 residues. With 4 bases clipped from V and 6 bases from J, the junction kept 12 bases outside the gene matches. Germline V CDR1 and CDR2: SEHNR, FQNEAQ (reference sequence). In nucleotides, the CDR3 is TGTGCCAGCAGCTCGCCCCAAGGGGCAGGGGGAAACATTCAGTACTTC. It encodes CASSSPQGAGGNIQYF.

The V and J genes are TRBV20-1 and TRBJ2-3; 8 nucleotides match TRBD2. In germline, CDR1 is DFQATT, CDR2 SNEGSKA (reference sequence). The CDR3 spans 14 residues. V dropped 3 bases and J dropped 0; count of bases not matched to a gene: 2. Here the CDR3 reads CSASTGGSTDTQYF. In DNA, the CDR3 is TGCAGTGCTAGTACGGGAGGGAGCACAGATACGCAGTATTTT.

The chain has TRBV2 and TRBJ1-1, with a weak D call TRBD1 (5 bases). Trimming removed 0 bases at V and 1 base at J, with 15 bases between. The germline V gene encodes CDR1 SNHLY and CDR2 FYNNEI. The CDR3 is 17 residues long. The DNA of the CDR3 is TGTGCCAGCAGTGAAGCAGGTCCCGGACAAAAGAACACTGAAGCTTTCTTT. It translates to CASSEAGPGQKNTEAFF.

This chain uses TRBV10-2 with TRBJ2-5, with 12 bases aligning to TRBD2. This CDR3 contains 15 residues. V lost 5 bases to trimming and J lost 7 bases; unmatched junction nucleotides: 8. Germline V gives CDR1 WSHSY, CDR2 SAAADI. In DNA form, the CDR3 reads TGCGCCAGCAGTAGACTAGCGGGGGACACCGTGACCCAGTACTTC. Amino acids: CASSRLAGDTVTQYF.

This clone was found once. The V gene is TRBV19, the J gene TRBJ1-5, with 8 bases lining up with TRBD1. V was clipped by 7 bases and J by 1 base; unmatched bases: 6. The V gene's germline CDR1 is LNHDA and CDR2 SQIVND (reference sequence). The CDR3 runs to 15 residues. CDR3 DNA sequence: TGTGCCAGTACCCAGACAGGGGCCAGCAATCAGCCCCAGCATTTT. Residues: CASTQTGASNQPQHF.

This CDR3 reads CASSTRQGRITGELFF. The CDR3 DNA reads as TGTGCCAGCAGCACCAGACAGGGTCGAATCACCGGGGAGCTGTTTTTT. The V and J genes are TRBV11-3 and TRBJ2-2, with 7 bases fitting TRBD1. Germline V gene sequence: CDR1 SGHNT, CDR2 YENEEA. V lost 5 bases, J lost 4 bases, and 10 bases stayed unmatched. CDR3 length: 16 amino acids.